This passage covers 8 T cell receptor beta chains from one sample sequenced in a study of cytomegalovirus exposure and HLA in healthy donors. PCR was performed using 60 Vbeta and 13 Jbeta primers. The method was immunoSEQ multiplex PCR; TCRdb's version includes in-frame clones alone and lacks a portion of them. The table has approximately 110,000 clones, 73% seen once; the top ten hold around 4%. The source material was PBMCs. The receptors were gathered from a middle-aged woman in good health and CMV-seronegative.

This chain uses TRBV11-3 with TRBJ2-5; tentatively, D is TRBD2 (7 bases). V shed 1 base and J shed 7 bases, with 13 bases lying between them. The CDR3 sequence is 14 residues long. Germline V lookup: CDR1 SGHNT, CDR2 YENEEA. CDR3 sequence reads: CASSLAVGGGTQYF. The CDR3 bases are TGTGCCAGCAGCTTAGCGGTGGGAGGGGGGACCCAGTACTTC.

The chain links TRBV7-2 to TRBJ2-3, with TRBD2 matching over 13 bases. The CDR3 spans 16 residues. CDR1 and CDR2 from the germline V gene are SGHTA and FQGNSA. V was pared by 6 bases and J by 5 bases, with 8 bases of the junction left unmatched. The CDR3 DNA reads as TGTGCCAGCAGTCCACTAGCGGGGGGGAACCAAGATACGCAGTATTTT. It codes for CASSPLAGGNQDTQYF.

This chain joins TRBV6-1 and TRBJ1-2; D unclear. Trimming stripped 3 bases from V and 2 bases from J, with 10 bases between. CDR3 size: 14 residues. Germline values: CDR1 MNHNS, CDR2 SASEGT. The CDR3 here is CASSETRWNYGYTF. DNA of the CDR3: TGTGCCAGCAGTGAGACACGCTGGAACTATGGCTACACCTTC.

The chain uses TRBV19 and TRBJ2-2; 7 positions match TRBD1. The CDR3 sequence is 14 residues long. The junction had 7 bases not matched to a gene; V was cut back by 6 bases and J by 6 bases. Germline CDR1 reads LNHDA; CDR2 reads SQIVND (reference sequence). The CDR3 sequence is CASRLTGFAGELFF. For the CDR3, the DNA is TGTGCCAGTAGGCTGACAGGGTTCGCCGGGGAGCTGTTTTTT.

CDR3 DNA: TGTGCCATCAGTGAGACCTCCCGGGGACCCACGACAGGGGAGCAGTTCTTC. The encoded protein is CAISETSRGPTTGEQFF. This chain connects TRBV10-3 to TRBJ2-1, with TRBD1 identical over 7 bases. Looked up from germline, CDR1 is ENHRY and CDR2 is SYGVKD. With 2 bases clipped from V and 10 bases from J, the junction kept 17 bases outside the gene matches. The CDR3 is made up of 17 amino acids.

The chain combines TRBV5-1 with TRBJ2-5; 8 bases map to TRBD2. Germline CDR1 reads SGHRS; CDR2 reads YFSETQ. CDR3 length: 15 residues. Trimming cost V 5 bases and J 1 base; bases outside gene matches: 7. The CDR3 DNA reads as TGCGCCAGCAGTGGGAGCGGGAGAGGCCAAGAGACCCAGTACTTC. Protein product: CASSGSGRGQETQYF. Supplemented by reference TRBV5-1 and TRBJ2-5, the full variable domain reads KAGVTQTPRYLIKTRGQQVTLSCSPISGHRSVSWYQQTPGQGLQFLFEYFSETQRNKGNFPGRFSGRQFSNSRSEMNVSTLELGDSALYLCASSGSGRGQETQYFGPGTRLLVL.

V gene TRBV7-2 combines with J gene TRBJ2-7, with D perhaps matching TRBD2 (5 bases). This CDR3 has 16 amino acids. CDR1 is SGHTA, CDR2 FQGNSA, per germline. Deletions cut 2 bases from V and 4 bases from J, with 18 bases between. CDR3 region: CASSLPPAGLGYEQYF. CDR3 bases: TGTGCCAGCAGCTTACCACCCGCGGGTCTTGGTTACGAGCAGTACTTC.

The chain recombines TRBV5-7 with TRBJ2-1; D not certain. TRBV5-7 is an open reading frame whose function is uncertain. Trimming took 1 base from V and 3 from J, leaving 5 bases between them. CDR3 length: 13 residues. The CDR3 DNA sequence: TGTGCCAGCAGCTTGCCCAACTACAATGAGCAGTTCTTC. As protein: CASSLPNYNEQFF.